One and the same sample provided the 15 T cell receptor beta chains below, sequenced in a study of PD-L1 blockade in urothelial cancer. Sequenced by immunoSEQ multiplex PCR; TCRdb stores in-frame clones only, minus some. The sample has about 130,000 clones, around 86% seen once; the top ten hold roughly 2.3%. Time point indicated: peripheral blood 6 weeks after treatment start. This specimen consisted of PBMCs, obtained around atezolizumab (anti-PD-L1) treatment. These receptors came from a man in his fifties with urothelial cancer.

V usage is TRBV11-2 and J usage is TRBJ2-5; TRBD1 matches 7 bases. Germline-derived CDR1 and CDR2 are SGHAT and FQNNGV. The CDR3 contains 14 residues. The V and J ends lost 5 bases and 7 bases, in that order; junction bases with no gene match: 10. CDR3 DNA: TGTGCCAGCAGCACCAACAGGGGTCGGGGGACCCAGTACTTC. This gives the protein CASSTNRGRGTQYF.

The V gene is TRBV6-1, the J gene TRBJ2-4, with D tentatively TRBD2 (6 bases). The germline gives CDR1 MNHNS, CDR2 SASEGT. CDR3 length equals 14 residues. Trimming pared 6 bases from V and 6 bases from J, leaving 15 bases between. CDR3: CASSGGRASNIQYF. CDR3 DNA sequence: TGTGCCAGCAGCGGGGGAAGAGCCTCAAACATTCAGTACTTC.

The chain combines TRBV27 with TRBJ2-1; 13 bases fit TRBD2. Germline trimming cut 5 bases from V and 6 bases from J; bases unmatched to any gene: 7. Germline loops: CDR1 MNHEY, CDR2 SMNVEV (reference sequence). The CDR3 is made up of 16 amino acids. As DNA, the CDR3 is TGTGCCAGCAGTCTCCATACTAGCGGGAGGGCCAATGAGCAGTTCTTC. It encodes CASSLHTSGRANEQFF.

The V call is TRBV18, the J call TRBJ2-1; a possible D gene is TRBD1 (5 bases). This CDR3 has 13 residues. Looked up from germline, CDR1 is KGHSH and CDR2 is LQKENI. Trimming removed 4 bases from V and 6 bases from J, with 10 bases in between. CDR3 coding DNA: TGTGCCAGCTCACGGTCCCAGGGCAATGAGCAGTTCTTC. This codes for CASSRSQGNEQFF.

The J gene is TRBJ1-1, the V gene TRBV9, with a tentative D call TRBD1 (5 bases). V was cut by 0 bases and J by 8 bases, with 8 bases left in between. Germline V lookup: CDR1 SGDLS, CDR2 YYNGEE. This CDR3 contains 12 residues. The CDR3 loop is CASSVADSEAFF. The CDR3, as DNA: TGTGCCAGCAGCGTAGCCGACAGCGAAGCTTTCTTT.

V gene TRBV28 combines with J gene TRBJ2-5; no definite D call. The germline gives CDR1 MDHEN, CDR2 SYDVKM. Deletions cut 6 bases from V and 7 bases from J, with 12 bases between. The CDR3 spans 12 residues. The DNA of the CDR3 is TGTGCCAGCAGGGGCCTATTGGGGACCCAGTACTTC. Translation gives CASRGLLGTQYF.

Only a few counts were recorded for this clone. Other DNA sequences from this sample encode an identical CDR3 as well. V and J are TRBV19 and TRBJ1-5; no firm D call. The CDR3 contains 15 residues. Germline values: CDR1 LNHDA, CDR2 SQIVND (reference sequence). V was shortened by 3 bases and J by 0 bases, with 9 bases between the two germline ends. CDR3 sequence: CASSIGTASNQPQHF. CDR3 nucleotide sequence: TGTGCCAGTAGTATTGGTACAGCTAGCAATCAGCCCCAGCATTTT. The full variable domain, with the rest looked up from reference TRBV19 and TRBJ1-5, is DGGITQSPKYLFRKEGQNVTLSCEQNLNHDAMYWYRQDPGQGLRLIYYSQIVNDFQKGDIAEGYSVSREKKESFPLTVTSAQKNPTAFYLCASSIGTASNQPQHFGDGTRLSIL.

The chain is built from TRBV2 and TRBJ1-2; 8 nucleotides agree with TRBD1. Germline V gene lookup returns CDR1 SNHLY and CDR2 FYNNEI. The trim removed 4 bases at V and 7 bases at J, leaving 8 bases unmatched. The CDR3 is made up of 14 amino acids. The CDR3 coding sequence is TGTGCCAGCAGTGTGAGACAGGGGTCGGGTGGCTACACCTTC. Translating gives CASSVRQGSGGYTF.

The chain is built from TRBV28 and TRBJ1-3, with 7 nucleotides matching TRBD1. V shed 5 bases and J 2 bases; nucleotides not matched to a gene: 6. The CDR3 runs to 15 residues. Germline CDR1 is MDHEN and CDR2 is SYDVKM. In DNA form, the CDR3 reads TGTGCCAGCAGTACGACAGGGAAACCTGGAAACACCATATATTTT. Amino acids: CASSTTGKPGNTIYF.

The rearrangement joins TRBV5-1 to TRBJ1-2; 8 bases fit TRBD1. The junction had 11 bases not matched to a gene; V was cut back by 4 bases and J by 6 bases. The CDR3 covers 15 residues. The V gene's germline CDR1 is SGHRS and CDR2 YFSETQ. The CDR3 here is CASSQGQVRFDGYTF. In DNA, the CDR3 is TGCGCCAGCAGCCAGGGACAGGTCAGGTTTGATGGCTACACCTTC.

The chain recombines TRBV19 with TRBJ1-5; the D gene is possibly TRBD1 (6 bases). V was shortened by 7 bases and J by 0 bases, with 16 bases between the two germline ends. The CDR3 is 16 amino acids. Germline V gene data show CDR1 as LNHDA and CDR2 as SQIVND (reference sequence). CDR3 protein: CASTDGGHSSNQPQHF. As DNA, the CDR3 is TGTGCCAGTACCGATGGGGGACATTCTAGCAATCAGCCCCAGCATTTT. Using reference TRBV19 and TRBJ1-5 for the parts outside the CDR3, the full variable domain is DGGITQSPKYLFRKEGQNVTLSCEQNLNHDAMYWYRQDPGQGLRLIYYSQIVNDFQKGDIAEGYSVSREKKESFPLTVTSAQKNPTAFYLCASTDGGHSSNQPQHFGDGTRLSIL.

This clone was counted only a few times. This rearrangement joins TRBV6-1 to TRBJ1-6; D might be TRBD1 (6 bases). Germline loops: CDR1 MNHNS, CDR2 SASEGT. CDR3 length equals 14 residues. V gave up 3 bases and J gave up 7 bases, with 10 bases separating them. In DNA form, the CDR3 reads TGTGCCAGCAGTGACAGGACAGAGAATTCACCCCTCCACTTT. As protein: CASSDRTENSPLHF.

The J gene is TRBJ2-1, the V gene TRBV4-2, with TRBD2 matching over 12 bases. CDR1 and CDR2 (germline): LGHNA, YNFKEQ. The CDR3 extends over 16 amino acids. Losses at the gene ends were 4 bases for V and 7 bases for J; bases not matched to a gene: 8. CDR3 amino acids: CASSPRLLAGGNEQFF. The CDR3 DNA sequence: TGTGCCAGCAGCCCCCGGCTGCTAGCGGGAGGGAATGAGCAGTTCTTC.

The rearrangement joins TRBV9 to TRBJ1-5, with a tentative D call TRBD1 (5 bases). There are 13 residues in the CDR3. CDR1 and CDR2 (germline): SGDLS, YYNGEE. V lost 4 bases to trimming and J lost 7 bases, with 12 bases between them. The CDR3 nucleotides read TGTGCCAGCAGCTCCAGGGAAGGCCAGCCCCAGCATTTT. This sequence encodes CASSSREGQPQHF.

The count of this clone is one. The chain couples TRBV5-1 to TRBJ1-2, with a weak D call TRBD1 (5 bases). The V gene lost 4 bases and the J gene lost 0 bases, with 13 bases spanning the gap. CDR1 is SGHRS and CDR2 is YFSETQ in the germline V gene. The CDR3 has 15 residues. CDR3 amino acids: CASSTRSGSNYGYTF. The CDR3 DNA reads TGCGCCAGCAGCACTCGCTCAGGGTCTAACTATGGCTACACCTTC.